This TCR beta chain is from a study of early T cells in non-severe SARS-CoV-2 infection. This clonotype came up many times. Unique molecular identifier tags were affixed to discrete cDNA molecules. TCRdb redid the calling of the 5' RACE reads with MiXCR, one entry per CDR3 protein. The table lists under 85,000 distinct CDR3 sequences, 12% of them singletons. The TCR was taken from an adult who was a healthcare worker with PCR-confirmed SARS-CoV-2 infection or an uninfected control (not recorded which). Sample: whole blood.

CDR3 nucleotides: TGCAGCGTTGGCGGGTCTTACACAGATACGCAGTATTTT. The encoded protein is CSVGGSYTDTQYF. The V and J genes are TRBV29-1 and TRBJ2-3; D might be TRBD2 (5 bases). There are 13 residues in the CDR3. Trimming pared 4 bases from V and 2 bases from J, leaving 10 bases between. Germline V gene data show CDR1 as SQVTM and CDR2 as ANQGSEA.